What follows are 25 T cell receptor beta chains derived from one specimen sequenced in a study of CXCR3-negative and CXCR3-positive naive CD8 T cells. Each TRB cDNA library was prepared by 5' RACE (with UMI labels). From its re-call of the 5' RACE reads, TCRdb lists each CDR3 protein once, without DNA. This table holds about 41,000 distinct CDR3 sequences. The sequenced sample was naive CXCR3- CD8+ T cells from blood. Subset denoted: CD45RO-CCR7+CD27+CD95- naive CD8+ T cells lacking CXCR3 (TNR3-). The receptors derive from a human donor in good health. Some clones in this sample may be carry-over from other donors' samples.

The CDR3 loop is CASSVLGESGEAFF. This sequence joins TRBV9 and TRBJ1-1; the TCRdb D gene call, TRBD1, has no DNA to confirm it. This CDR3 region has 14 residues. Germline lookup yields CDR1 SGDLS and CDR2 YYNGEE.

This rearrangement joins TRBV27 to TRBJ2-7; without DNA, the TCRdb call of TRBD1 cannot be checked. CDR3 size: 12 residues. CDR1 is MNHEY, CDR2 SMNVEV, per germline (reference sequence). This CDR3 reads CASSETGNEQYF.

The rearrangement uses TRBV10-3 and TRBJ2-7. The length of the CDR3 is 13 residues. Germline V gives CDR1 ENHRY, CDR2 SYGVKD. CDR3 residues: CAISEGSSYEQYF.

The chain carries TRBV29-1 and TRBJ2-2; TCRdb's D gene call, TRBD1, goes unchecked for lack of DNA. Looked up from germline, CDR1 is SQVTM and CDR2 is ANQGSEA. This CDR3 is built from 14 residues. The CDR3 sequence is CSVEDRVNTGELFF.

The chain uses TRBV4-2 and TRBJ2-7; TCRdb calls TRBD2, which cannot be checked without DNA. The germline CDR1 and CDR2 sequences are LGHNA and YNFKEQ. This CDR3 contains 16 residues. CDR3 sequence reads: CASSQDQLAGGYEQYF.

The chain joins TRBV7-2 to TRBJ2-1; TCRdb lists TRBD1, though no DNA is available to test this call. The CDR3 spans 15 residues. The germline V gene encodes CDR1 SGHTA and CDR2 FQGNSA. CDR3 residues: CASSWGLGPYNEQFF.

The rearrangement joins TRBV10-2 to TRBJ1-1; TCRdb lists TRBD1, though no DNA is available to test this call. This CDR3 has 15 amino acids. Germline lookup yields CDR1 WSHSY and CDR2 SAAADI. CDR3 sequence: CASSEFGQGYTEAFF.

This CDR3 is CASKPWEGVAKNIQYF. This chain links TRBV2 with TRBJ2-4; TCRdb's D call, TRBD2, is unchecked because there is no DNA. This CDR3 is 16 amino acids long. Per germline, CDR1 SNHLY and CDR2 FYNNEI.

The chain recombines TRBV29-1 with TRBJ1-1. The CDR3 has 13 amino acids. CDR1 is SQVTM and CDR2 is ANQGSEA in the germline V gene. CDR3 amino acids: CSVAAPENTEAFF.

The chain has TRBV29-1 and TRBJ1-1; TCRdb proposes TRBD1, but this gene call is untestable without DNA. The germline V gene has CDR1 SQVTM and CDR2 ANQGSEA. The CDR3 consists of 12 residues. CDR3 amino acids: CSVEDRGVEAFF.

V usage is TRBV28 and J usage is TRBJ1-5. Germline CDR1 reads MDHEN; CDR2 reads SYDVKM. The CDR3 covers 14 residues. CDR3: CAGSLYSSNQPQHF.

The chain is built from TRBV6-2 or TRBV6-3 and TRBJ2-7; the D call of TRBD1 rests on TCRdb alone, since no DNA is present to check it. Germline V gene sequence: CDR1 MNHEY, CDR2 SVGEGT. The CDR3 length is 16 residues. CDR3: CASSYSTWDRDHEQYF.

In terms of frequency, this clonotype is medium-sized. The chain joins TRBV29-1 to TRBJ1-2. The V gene's germline CDR1 is SQVTM and CDR2 ANQGSEA. CDR3 length equals 13 residues. The CDR3 sequence: CSVEGLLIGGYTF.

The V gene is TRBV7-2, the J gene TRBJ2-5. Germline V gives CDR1 SGHTA, CDR2 FQGNSA. The CDR3 runs 15 residues. The CDR3 sequence: CASSLVYSTKETQYF.

J is TRBJ2-7 and V is TRBV29-1. The length of the CDR3 is 11 residues. Germline V gene data show CDR1 as SQVTM and CDR2 as ANQGSEA. The CDR3 protein is CSVVANYEQYF.

The chain links TRBV7-9 to TRBJ1-1; checking the TCRdb D call of TRBD1 is not possible without DNA. The germline V gene encodes CDR1 SEHNR and CDR2 FQNEAQ (reference sequence). The CDR3 contains 13 residues. CDR3 amino acids: CASSFNRGTEAFF.

The chain has TRBV25-1 and TRBJ2-7; absent DNA, TCRdb's TRBD2 call cannot be checked. CDR3 length: 15 amino acids. CDR1 MGHDK and CDR2 SYGVNS come from the germline V gene. The CDR3 loop is CASSEWVAGSYEQYF.

The rearrangement joins TRBV7-6 to TRBJ2-1; TCRdb designates TRBD2, a call that cannot be tested without DNA. CDR3 length: 13 residues. Germline V gene data show CDR1 as SGHVS and CDR2 as FNYEAQ. CDR3 amino acids: CASNSGDYNEQFF.

The V and J genes are TRBV14 and TRBJ2-1. CDR1 is SGHDN and CDR2 is FVKESK in the germline V gene. This CDR3 has 18 residues. CDR3 protein: CASSQDFIDLSSYNEQFF.

The chain carries TRBV29-1 and TRBJ1-1; TCRdb's assignment of TRBD1 cannot be checked, as there is no DNA. Germline CDR1 SQVTM, CDR2 ANQGSEA. The CDR3 sequence is 12 residues long. CDR3 region: CSVSDDRVRAFF. The complete variable domain, with remaining parts taken from reference TRBV29-1 and TRBJ1-1, reads SAVISQKPSRDICQRGTSLTIQCQVDSQVTMMFWYRQQPGQSLTLIATANQGSEATYESGFVIDKFPISRPNLTFSTLTVSNMSPEDSSIYLCSVSDDRVRAFFGQGTRLTVV.

The chain carries TRBV19 and TRBJ1-1; TCRdb reports TRBD1, a call that lacks DNA to check it against. CDR1 is LNHDA, CDR2 SQIVND, per germline (reference sequence). This CDR3 has 15 amino acids. The CDR3 protein is CASSLSGRNRAEAFF.

J is TRBJ1-1 and V is TRBV28. The CDR3 contains 12 residues. Germline loops: CDR1 MDHEN, CDR2 SYDVKM. This CDR3 is CAIRHSDTEAFF.

The rearrangement links TRBV29-1 to TRBJ2-7; no DNA is available, so the TRBD1 call from TCRdb remains unchecked. The CDR3 has 15 residues. The germline V gene encodes CDR1 SQVTM and CDR2 ANQGSEA. Here the CDR3 reads CSVEDGLRGRDEQYF.

The rearrangement uses TRBV6-6 and TRBJ2-1; without DNA, the TCRdb call of TRBD2 cannot be checked. Germline V gene sequence: CDR1 MNHNY, CDR2 SVGAGI (reference sequence). CDR3 length: 14 residues. CDR3 sequence reads: CASSYSGGRNEQFF.

The chain couples TRBV2 to TRBJ2-1; the D gene TCRdb calls, TRBD2, cannot be checked with no DNA. Germline CDR1 SNHLY, CDR2 FYNNEI. This CDR3 spans 12 amino acids. CDR3 residues: CASSGEVNEQFF. The full variable domain, rest sourced from reference TRBV2 and TRBJ2-1, is EPEVTQTPSHQVTQMGQEVILRCVPISNHLYFYWYRQILGQKVEFLVSFYNNEISEKSEIFDDQFSVERPDGSNFTLKIRSTKLEDSAMYFCASSGEVNEQFFGPGTRLTVL.